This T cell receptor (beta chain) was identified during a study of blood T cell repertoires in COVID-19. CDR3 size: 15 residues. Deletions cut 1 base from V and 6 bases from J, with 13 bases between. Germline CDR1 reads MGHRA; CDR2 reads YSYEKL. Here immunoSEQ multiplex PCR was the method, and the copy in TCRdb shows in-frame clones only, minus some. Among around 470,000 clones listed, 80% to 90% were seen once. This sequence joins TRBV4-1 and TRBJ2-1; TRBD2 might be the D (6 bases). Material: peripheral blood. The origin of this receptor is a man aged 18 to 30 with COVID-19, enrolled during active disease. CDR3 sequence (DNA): TGCGCCAGCAGCCAAGGAGCGGGCCTTTCCAATGAGCAGTTCTTC. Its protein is CASSQGAGLSNEQFF.